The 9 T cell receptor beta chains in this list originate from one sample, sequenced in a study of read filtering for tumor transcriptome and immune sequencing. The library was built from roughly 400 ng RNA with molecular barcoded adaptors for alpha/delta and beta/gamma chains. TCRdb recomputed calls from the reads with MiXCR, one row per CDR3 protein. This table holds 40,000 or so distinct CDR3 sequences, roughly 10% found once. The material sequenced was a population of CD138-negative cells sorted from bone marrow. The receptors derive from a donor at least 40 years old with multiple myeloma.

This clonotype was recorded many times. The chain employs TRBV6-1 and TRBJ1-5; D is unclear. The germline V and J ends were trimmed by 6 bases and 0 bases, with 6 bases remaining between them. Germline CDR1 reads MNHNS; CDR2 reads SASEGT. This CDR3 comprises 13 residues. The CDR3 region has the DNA TGTGCCAGCAGACAGTTTAGCAATCAGCCCCAGCATTTT. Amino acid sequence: CASRQFSNQPQHF.

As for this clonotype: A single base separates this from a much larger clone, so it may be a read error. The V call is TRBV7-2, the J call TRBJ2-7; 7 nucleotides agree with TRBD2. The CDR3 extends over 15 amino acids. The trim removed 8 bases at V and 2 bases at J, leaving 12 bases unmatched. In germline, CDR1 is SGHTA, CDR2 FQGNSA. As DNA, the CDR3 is TGTGCCAGCGGCATTACCAGACTAGCCGCCTACGAGCAGTACTTC. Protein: CASGITRLAAYEQYF.

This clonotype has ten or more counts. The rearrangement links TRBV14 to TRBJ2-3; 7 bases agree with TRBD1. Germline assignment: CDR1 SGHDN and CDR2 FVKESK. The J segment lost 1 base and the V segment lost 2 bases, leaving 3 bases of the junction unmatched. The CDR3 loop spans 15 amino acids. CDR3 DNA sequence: TGTGCCAGCAGCCAAACAGGGGTGGGCACAGATACGCAGTATTTT. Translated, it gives CASSQTGVGTDTQYF.

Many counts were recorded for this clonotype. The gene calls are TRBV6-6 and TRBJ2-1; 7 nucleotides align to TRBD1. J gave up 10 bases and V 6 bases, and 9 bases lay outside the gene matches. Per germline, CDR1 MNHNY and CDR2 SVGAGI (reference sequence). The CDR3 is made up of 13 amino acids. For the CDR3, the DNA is TGTGCCAGCAGGTCCCAGGGGGACGGAGAGCAGTTCTTC. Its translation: CASRSQGDGEQFF.

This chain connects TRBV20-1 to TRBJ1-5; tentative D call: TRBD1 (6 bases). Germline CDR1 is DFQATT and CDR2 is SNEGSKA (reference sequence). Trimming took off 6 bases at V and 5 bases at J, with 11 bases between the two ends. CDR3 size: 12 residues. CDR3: CSAGGGDQPQHF. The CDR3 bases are TGCAGTGCCGGAGGGGGTGATCAGCCCCAGCATTTT.

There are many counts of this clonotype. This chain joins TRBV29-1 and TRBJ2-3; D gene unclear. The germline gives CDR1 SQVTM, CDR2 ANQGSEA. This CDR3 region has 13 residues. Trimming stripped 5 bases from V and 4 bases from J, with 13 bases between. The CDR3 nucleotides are TGCAGCGTTAAAACGACGGGCGCAGATACGCAGTATTTT. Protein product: CSVKTTGADTQYF.

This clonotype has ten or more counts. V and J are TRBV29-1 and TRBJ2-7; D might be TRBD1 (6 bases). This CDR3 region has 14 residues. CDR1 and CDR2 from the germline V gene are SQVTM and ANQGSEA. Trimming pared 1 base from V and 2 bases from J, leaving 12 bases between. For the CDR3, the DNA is TGCAGCGTTGAAGTTGGGGGACAAGCCTACGAGCAGTACTTC. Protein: CSVEVGGQAYEQYF.

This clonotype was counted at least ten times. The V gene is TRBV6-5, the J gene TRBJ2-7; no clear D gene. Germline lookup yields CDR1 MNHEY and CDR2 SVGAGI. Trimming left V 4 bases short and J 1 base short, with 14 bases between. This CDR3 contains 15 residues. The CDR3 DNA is TGTGCCAGCAGTTTAACAGAGGAAAGTTCCTACGAGCAGTACTTC. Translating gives CASSLTEESSYEQYF.

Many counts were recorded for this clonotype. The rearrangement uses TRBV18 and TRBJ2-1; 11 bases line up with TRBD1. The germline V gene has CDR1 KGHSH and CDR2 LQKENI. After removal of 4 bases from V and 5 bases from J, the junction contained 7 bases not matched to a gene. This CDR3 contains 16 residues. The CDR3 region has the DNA TGTGCCAGCTCACGCGGACAGGGGGCGTCACACAATGAGCAGTTCTTC. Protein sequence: CASSRGQGASHNEQFF.